This TCR beta chain stems from a study of CD4 T cells in relation to SARS-CoV-2 and coronaviruses (dated by TCRdb to 2020 to 2023). Looking at the study overall: In the ViraFEST assay, PBMCs were grown with antigen for approximately 11 days, and TCR beta CDR3s were then sequenced to identify antigen-specific clonal expansions. At the level of individual TCR clonotypes, the study measured memory CD4+ T cell crossreactivity between SARS-CoV-2 spike protein and common cold coronavirus spike proteins. The Adaptive Biotechnologies TCR-sequencing kit was used to sequence samples from three pre-COVID donors and the naive versus memory experiments, while other data came from Illumina-based sequencing. Patient-derived lymphoblastoid cell lines were used to map the HLA restriction of shared crossreactive spike epitopes. The negative reference condition was either a culture with an HIV-1 Nef peptide pool or a culture with no peptide. A different, Illumina-based TCR-beta assay was used to sequence expansion assays from other donors in the study. The study at large found these results: Roughly 64% of donors had memory CD4+ clonotypes that crossrecognized SARS-CoV-2 and at least one common cold coronavirus spike. Small numbers of patients and of tested TCRs limited the study. Crossreactive clones showed significantly weaker SARS-CoV-2-driven expansion than monoreactive clones, consistent with antigenic imprinting. Since the crossreactivity analysis centred on spike protein, crossreactivity against other viral proteins was not assessed. No donor contributed both pre-pandemic and post-infection samples, which limited tracing the source of pre-existing responses.

Relative to germline, V is 7 bases shorter and J is 4 bases shorter, with 14 bases between their ends. Counted from cysteine to phenylalanine, this CDR3 has 14 amino acids. The sequence is cut down to CDR3 DNA, 42 bases in frame from base 1. CDR1 and CDR2 (MNHEY, SVGAGI) derive from the germline V gene. With respect to this clone: The clone's antigen remains unknown. Base qualities are not provided; no much larger clone lies one nucleotide away.

The receptor library was made with the immunoSEQ multiplex PCR assay. For the original study's pipeline: During preprocessing, nonproductive sequences were discarded, as were any CDR3s that did not begin with C, did not end with F or W, or were shorter than 7 amino acids. Antigen-specific clonotypes were called with the MANAFEST web app on the basis of expansion relative to the reference and to other culture wells. A clone was considered positive if significant expansion relative to the reference culture was observed in 2 of 3 replicate wells at an FDR below 0.05. To be called positive, a clone also had to show significant expansion compared with every other tandem well and an odds ratio greater than 5. After three terminal residues were trimmed from each end, CDR3 homology was quantified as pairwise Levenshtein distance using the stringdist R package. In its TCRdb copy, this immuneACCESS table keeps in-frame sequences only and misses some clones. Where compared with another copy, unresolved V genes explain less than half of these, and the others have no known cause. That table gives V, J and clone size, and the DNA gave D and trimming. The sample contains around 15,000 clones, 70% to 80% of them found a single time. The ten largest clones represent about a tenth of the sample.

CD4+ T cells from unexposed donors were collected before the COVID-19 pandemic (2011-2018). After less than 13 days of culture, CD4+ T cells were isolated with the EasySep CD4+ T cell isolation kit. As cell numbers permitted, CD4+ T cells from unexposed donors were tested for reactivity to SARS-CoV-2 S and N and to four common cold coronavirus spike pools. Approximately 1.8 million PBMCs per well were cultured in IMDM with approximately 4.5% human AB serum and 9.5 to 10 IU/ml IL-2. Half of the culture medium was replaced with fresh IL-2-containing medium on days 3 and 7. Each peptide culture condition was generally run in triplicate replicate wells. The leukapheresis product used for the unexposed donors was purchased from a commercial source. PBMCs were isolated from leukapheresis product or whole blood by Ficoll-Paque PLUS gradient centrifugation. PBMCs were either cryopreserved at -140°C or used fresh in the expansion assay. The QIAamp Micro DNA Kit was used to extract genomic DNA from the CD4+ T cells.

Recombination connected TRBV6-5 to TRBJ2-1; too little of a D gene remains to name it. Sequenced input: CD4+ T cells from PBMCs, cultured in vitro. The sequence derives from a human donor in good health. The bases read TGTGCCAGCACTAACTGGGGTTCGTACAATGAGCAGTTCTTC. The encoded protein is CASTNWGSYNEQFF.